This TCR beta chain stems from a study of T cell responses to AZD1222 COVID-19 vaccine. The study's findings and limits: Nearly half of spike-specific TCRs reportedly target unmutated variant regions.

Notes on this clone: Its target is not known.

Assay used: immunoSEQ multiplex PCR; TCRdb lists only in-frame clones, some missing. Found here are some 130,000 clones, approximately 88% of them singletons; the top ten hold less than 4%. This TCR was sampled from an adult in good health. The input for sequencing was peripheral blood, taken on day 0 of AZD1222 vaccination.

CDR3 region: CASSRQSGNYGYTF. CDR3 DNA: TGTGCCAGCAGCCGTCAGTCCGGAAACTATGGCTACACCTTC. The genes are TRBV7-9 and TRBJ1-2, with D unclear. The CDR3 is 14 amino acids. Germline lookup yields CDR1 SEHNR and CDR2 FQNEAQ (reference sequence). The ends were cut back, 5 bases at V and 2 bases at J, with 12 bases in the middle.